These T cell receptor beta chains were read from a single sample in a study of TIL therapy for anti-PD-1-resistant metastatic lung cancer. Clones were sequenced by immunoSEQ multiplex PCR, and TCRdb holds only the in-frame ones, with some missing. This sample yields approximately 95,000 clones, of which less than 70% are seen a single time; 10% to 11% belongs to the top ten. This specimen was tumor tissue, taken at baseline. The receptors were sampled from a person aged 25-80 years with non-small cell lung cancer. Each CDR3 is given with its conserved first and last residue. Each record gives: J gene, D gene, clone size, V gene, CDR3 DNA, CDR3 protein. The D gene is left open where the match is weak. Size is stated for part of the rows, as once, few or many counts, or as a class when the clone is expanded.

TRBJ1-2 NA NA TRBV28 TGTGCCAGCAGCCCTGGACAGACATTCTATGGCTACACCTTC CASSPGQTFYGYTF
TRBJ2-2 NA few TRBV5-1 TGCGCCAGCAGCTTCGACAATTCCGGGGAGCTGTTTTTT CASSFDNSGELFF
TRBJ2-5 NA NA TRBV2 TGTGCCAGTCTCGGAGGAAAGACCCAGTACTTC CASLGGKTQYF
TRBJ2-2 NA once TRBV28 TGTGCCAGCAGTTTGGACAGTCACACCGGGGAGCTGTTTTTT CASSLDSHTGELFF
TRBJ2-7 TRBD2 NA TRBV5-5 TGTGCCAGCAGCCAACCGGGGGGTTACGAGCAGTACTTC CASSQPGGYEQYF
TRBJ2-1 NA NA TRBV28 TGTGCCAGCAGTTCCTCGTATAGAAATGAGCAGTTCTTC CASSSSYRNEQFF
TRBJ2-1 NA NA TRBV5-3 TGTGCCAGAAGCGGCGGGGACAATGAGCAGTTCTTC CARSGGDNEQFF
TRBJ2-7 NA NA TRBV3-1/TRBV3-2 TGTGCCAGCAGCCAAGTATACGAGGGGGAAGGGTACGAGCAGTACTTC CASSQVYEGEGYEQYF
TRBJ1-1 NA NA TRBV6-1 TGTGCCAGCAGTGAAGCGCTAAGAGGACCGAAAGCTTTCTTT CASSEALRGPKAFF
TRBJ1-1 NA many TRBV28 TGTGTAACAAGGACGAGCACTGAAGCTTTCTTT CVTRTSTEAFF
TRBJ2-3 NA NA TRBV6-5 TGTGCCAGCAGTTACTCTAGTTGGACAGATACGCAGTATTTT CASSYSSWTDTQYF
TRBJ1-3 NA NA TRBV7-9 TGTGCCAGCAGCCCAACAAGACAGCCGAGCTCTGGAAACACCATATATTTT CASSPTRQPSSGNTIYF
TRBJ1-3 NA once TRBV3-1/TRBV3-2 TGTGCCAGCAGCTCCCGATCGACAGCCCGGACGGGAAACACCATATATTTT CASSSRSTARTGNTIYF
TRBJ2-3 NA NA TRBV11-2 TGTGCCAGCAGCTTAGAAGGGAGGTCGCAGTATTTT CASSLEGRSQYF
TRBJ2-5 TRBD2 NA TRBV11-1 TGTGCCAGCAGCTTGGGACTAGCCTTTCAAGAGACCCAGTACTTC CASSLGLAFQETQYF
TRBJ2-1 TRBD1 once TRBV28 TGTGCCAGCAGCCCCAACGACAGGGCTGATGAGCAGTTCTTC CASSPNDRADEQFF
TRBJ1-2 NA NA TRBV5-6 TGTGCCAGCATCGGGCTCGGCCAGGGAGCTAACTATGGCTACACCTTC CASIGLGQGANYGYTF
TRBJ1-3 NA NA TRBV6-5 TGTGCCAGCAGTTACTCGTTTAGGGCCTCTGGAAACACCATATATTTT CASSYSFRASGNTIYF
TRBJ2-7 NA NA TRBV28 TGTGCCAGCAGTCAACCGGCCGGGGGAGAGCAGTACTTC CASSQPAGGEQYF
TRBJ2-7 TRBD1 NA TRBV9 TGTGCCAGCAGCGTAATGACAGGGTCACACGAGCAGTACTTC CASSVMTGSHEQYF
TRBJ1-3 NA NA TRBV6-1 TGTGCCAGCAGTGAAACCTTTACAAACACCATATATTTT CASSETFTNTIYF
TRBJ2-2 TRBD1 NA TRBV5-8 TGTGCCAGCAGCTTGGGAGACAGGGCTAACGGGGAGCTGTTTTTT CASSLGDRANGELFF
TRBJ2-1 NA NA TRBV12-3/TRBV12-4 TGTGCCATCCGGCGAGGCTCCTACAATGAGCAGTTCTTC CAIRRGSYNEQFF
TRBJ2-3 NA NA TRBV5-1 TGCGCCAGCAGCTTCCAGAACACAGATACGCAGTATTTT CASSFQNTDTQYF
TRBJ1-5 NA few TRBV19 TGTGCCAGTAGTAAGGGGTTCCGTCAGCCCCAGCATTTT CASSKGFRQPQHF
TRBJ2-1 NA NA TRBV7-3 TGTGCCAGCAGCGAAGGTGGAGAGCAGTTCTTC CASSEGGEQFF
TRBJ1-3 NA NA TRBV6-1 TGTGCCAGCAGTGAAGACAGGGCCCCTGGAAACACCATATATTTT CASSEDRAPGNTIYF
TRBJ1-1 NA few TRBV19 TGTGCCAGTAATCATCGGGGGGGCGCAGCTGAAGCTTTCTTT CASNHRGGAAEAFF
TRBJ1-5 NA NA TRBV5-6 TGTGCCAGCAGCTTAAGAAGCGCGAATCAGCCCCAGCATTTT CASSLRSANQPQHF
TRBJ1-5 NA few TRBV5-1 TGCGCCAGCAGCGAGAGAGGTTATAGCAATCAGCCCCAGCATTTT CASSERGYSNQPQHF
TRBJ1-4 TRBD1 NA TRBV28 TGTGCCAGCAGTTTAGGGTTACAGCGAAGGACAGGGCAAAATGAAAAACTGTTTTTT CASSLGLQRRTGQNEKLFF
TRBJ1-2 NA NA TRBV6-2/TRBV6-3 TGTGCCAGCAGTTACTCTGCAGACTGGGGTGGCTACACCTTC CASSYSADWGGYTF
TRBJ1-5 NA NA TRBV28 TGTGCCAGCATTAGGCATCAGCCCCAGCATTTT CASIRHQPQHF
TRBJ2-3 NA NA TRBV7-2 TGTGCCAGCAGCTTAGAGGGAAGCACAGATACGCAGTATTTT CASSLEGSTDTQYF
TRBJ2-2 TRBD2 NA TRBV30 TGTGCCTGGAGTGTAAAGGGACTAGCGCGACAAGGGCACACCGGGGAGCTGTTTTTT CAWSVKGLARQGHTGELFF
TRBJ2-1 NA once TRBV30 TGTGCCTGGGTGCCAGGGACCTGGGGCGAGCAGTTCTTC CAWVPGTWGEQFF
TRBJ1-3 NA NA TRBV30 TGTGCCTGGAGTGTAGGGTACTCTGGAAACACCATATATTTT CAWSVGYSGNTIYF
TRBJ2-1 NA NA TRBV5-1 TGCGCCAGCAGCTTGGGGGCGGCAGGGTCCAATGAGCAGTTCTTC CASSLGAAGSNEQFF
TRBJ1-1 NA NA TRBV12-3/TRBV12-4 TGTGCCACGACGCTGAACACTGAAGCTTTCTTT CATTLNTEAFF
TRBJ1-1 TRBD1 NA TRBV3-1/TRBV3-2 TGTGCCAGCAGTTCCTACAGGGGAGAAAAGAACACTGAAGCTTTCTTT CASSSYRGEKNTEAFF
TRBJ2-2 TRBD1 few TRBV18 TGTGCCAGCTCACCCCGGACAGGGCACACCGGGGAGCTGTTTTTT CASSPRTGHTGELFF
TRBJ2-7 NA once TRBV12-2 TGTGCAAGTCTATCCCCGGGGGCTAGCGGGAGACCCTACGAGCAGTACTTC CASLSPGASGRPYEQYF
TRBJ1-4 NA NA TRBV7-2 TGTGCCAGCAGCTATAGGAGTGCAACTAATGAAAAACTGTTTTTT CASSYRSATNEKLFF
TRBJ1-2 NA NA TRBV27 TGTGCCAGCAGTCCACTATCGACAGAAGCTAACTATGGCTACACCTTC CASSPLSTEANYGYTF